The 29 T cell receptor beta chains below come from one sample, sequenced in a study of T cells in Graves' hyperthyroidism and ophthalmopathy (dated by TCRdb to the late 2010s). The library was obtained by multiplex PCR. The instrument given in TCRdb is Illumina HiSeq 2000. Amplification of TCR beta CDR3 regions was carried out from RNA transcripts. The first round of RT-PCR for the TCR CDR3 was performed with the HTBI primer set and the Qiagen OneStep RT-PCR kit. TCRdb's own reprocessing of the public reads used fastp at Q25 and MiXCR and kept productive beta chains. Each entry merges the rows of one CDR3 protein and shows their most common DNA and genes. This sample lists roughly 350,000 distinct CDR3 sequences; approximately 13% were detected once. The ten biggest clones cover about a third of the sample. Material for sequencing was blood. These TCRs come from a woman in her thirties or forties with Graves' ophthalmopathy.

The chain uses TRBV5-1 and TRBJ2-7, with TRBD1 identical over 8 bases. J gave up 5 bases and V 5 bases, and 9 bases lay outside the gene matches. The CDR3 is made up of 14 amino acids. Germline assignment: CDR1 SGHRS and CDR2 YFSETQ. The CDR3 bases are TGCGCCAGCAGGCGAGGACAGGGAACGGACGAGCAGTACTTC. Its protein is CASRRGQGTDEQYF.

This clonotype was observed many times. The V call is TRBV12-3 or TRBV12-4, the J call TRBJ2-3; no clear D gene. CDR3 length: 12 amino acids. V dropped 6 bases and J dropped 2 bases, with 6 bases sitting between them. The CDR3 DNA sequence: TGTGCCAGCAGATACTACACAGATACGCAGTATTTT. Amino acid sequence: CASRYYTDTQYF.

The chain joins TRBV7-9 to TRBJ2-5; D tentatively fits TRBD1 or TRBD2 (5 bases each). With 6 bases removed from V and 5 bases from J, the gap between germline ends came to 10 bases. CDR1 is SEHNR, CDR2 FQNEAQ, per germline (reference sequence). The CDR3 is 12 amino acids. The CDR3 region is CASRLWGETQYF. The CDR3 nucleotides read TGTGCCAGCAGACTTTGGGGGGAGACCCAGTACTTC.

The chain joins TRBV4-1 to TRBJ1-1; D gene unclear. CDR1 is MGHRA and CDR2 is YSYEKL in the germline V gene. This CDR3 has 13 residues. The germline V and J ends were trimmed by 4 bases and 6 bases, with 12 bases remaining between them. CDR3: CASSPGLAPEAFF. The CDR3 DNA sequence: TGCGCCAGCAGCCCCGGGCTGGCGCCTGAAGCTTTCTTT.

This clonotype was detected many times. This chain joins TRBV6-5 and TRBJ2-7, with 8 bases that match TRBD1. Germline V gene lookup returns CDR1 MNHEY and CDR2 SVGAGI. V trimming: 1 base; J trimming: 7 bases; junction bases outside the gene matches: 9. The CDR3 loop spans 15 amino acids. CDR3 in DNA: TGTGCCAGCAGTTACTGGACCCAGGGGGCGCGTGAGCAGTACTTC. Translation: CASSYWTQGAREQYF.

This clonotype has a handful of counts. V usage is TRBV29-1 and J usage is TRBJ2-5; 9 bases are a match to TRBD1. This CDR3 is 15 amino acids long. With 7 bases clipped from V and 1 base from J, the junction kept 10 bases outside the gene matches. Germline assignment: CDR1 SQVTM and CDR2 ANQGSEA. CDR3 coding DNA: TGCAGCGCTGAGGGGGACAGGGACTTCCAAGAGACCCAGTACTTC. Residues: CSAEGDRDFQETQYF.

The rearrangement links TRBV28 to TRBJ2-7, with D possibly matching TRBD1 (6 bases). CDR3 length: 14 residues. Germline V lookup: CDR1 MDHEN, CDR2 SYDVKM. V was pared by 5 bases and J by 6 bases, with 17 bases between. The CDR3 is CASSGGGVGGEQYF. The CDR3 nucleotides read TGTGCCAGCAGTGGTGGTGGGGTAGGGGGCGAGCAGTACTTC.

This clonotype was seen ten or more times. V is TRBV2 and J is TRBJ2-5, with D possibly being TRBD2 (5 bases). CDR3 length equals 15 residues. CDR1 and CDR2 from the germline V gene are SNHLY and FYNNEI. V was pared by 3 bases and J by 5 bases, with 16 bases between. The DNA of the CDR3 is TGTGCCAGCAGTGACCCCGGGAAGGATGCGGAGACCCAGTACTTC. Its translation: CASSDPGKDAETQYF. The variable domain in full, with the rest retrieved from reference TRBV2 and TRBJ2-5, is EPEVTQTPSHQVTQMGQEVILRCVPISNHLYFYWYRQILGQKVEFLVSFYNNEISEKSEIFDDQFSVERPDGSNFTLKIRSTKLEDSAMYFCASSDPGKDAETQYFGPGTRLLVL.

This clonotype was counted a few times. A much larger clone lies one base from this, so it may be a read error. The CDR3 ends on some other residue instead of the conserved phenylalanine or tryptophan, so this is likely a read error. The CDR3 DNA is TGTGCCAGCAGCTCCGACAGGGGATACGAGCAGTACCTC. Amino acids: CASSSDRGYEQYL. The chain links TRBV7-8 to TRBJ2-7, with TRBD1 identical over 8 bases. Trimming at V came to 4 bases and at J to 4 bases, leaving 3 bases not matched to a gene. This CDR3 has 13 amino acids. CDR1 and CDR2 from the germline V gene are SGHVS and FQNEAQ.

There are many counts of this clonotype. The rearrangement joins TRBV6-1 to TRBJ2-7; TRBD1 might be the D (6 bases). The CDR3 is 15 residues long. V was clipped by 3 bases and J by 8 bases, with 20 bases between them. CDR1 and CDR2 (germline): MNHNS, SASEGT. CDR3 sequence (DNA): TGTGCCAGCAGTGATTACAGGGTGGTCTTGCTCAAGCAGTACTTC. This gives the protein CASSDYRVVLLKQYF.

The table lists this clonotype with many counts. The chain links TRBV3-1 to TRBJ2-7; TRBD1 matches 8 bases. V shed 1 base, J shed 11 bases, and the junction held 7 bases outside the gene matches. CDR1 and CDR2 from the germline V gene are LGHDT and YNNKEL (reference sequence). CDR3 size: 13 residues. This chain's CDR3 is CASSQGETGVEYF. CDR3 DNA: TGTGCCAGCAGCCAAGGAGAGACAGGGGTTGAGTACTTC.

This clonotype was picked up many times. V and J are TRBV6-6 and TRBJ1-2, with D possibly matching TRBD1 (6 bases). V lost 0 bases and J lost 6, with 11 bases in between. CDR3 length: 14 amino acids. Germline CDR1 and CDR2: MNHNY and SVGAGI (reference sequence). CDR3 nucleotides: TGTGCCAGCAGTTACTCGGTCAGGGGCCATGGCTACACCTTC. It encodes CASSYSVRGHGYTF.

The V gene is TRBV7-2, the J gene TRBJ2-1, with 9 bases identical to TRBD1. The ends lost 5 bases at V and 7 bases at J; junction bases unmatched: 9. The CDR3 is 15 residues long. CDR1 SGHTA and CDR2 FQGNSA come from the germline V gene. CDR3 nucleotide sequence: TGTGCCAGCAGCGCCCGGGACAGGGATAGGAATGAGCAGTTCTTC. This encodes CASSARDRDRNEQFF.

In regard to this clonotype: A single base separates this from a much larger clone, so it may be a read error. V usage is TRBV11-3 and J usage is TRBJ2-7; tentative D call: TRBD1 (5 bases). The CDR3 totals 14 residues. The germline CDR1 and CDR2 sequences are SGHNT and YENEEA. CDR3 sequence: CANSADSFSYEQYF. In DNA form, the CDR3 reads TGTGCCAACAGCGCCGACAGTTTCTCCTACGAGCAGTACTTC.

About this clonotype: A much more abundant neighbour one base away suggests this may be a read error. Likely a read error: the CDR3 ends without its conserved phenylalanine or tryptophan. V usage is TRBV27 and J usage is TRBJ2-2; 7 bases agree with TRBD2. Germline trimming cut 6 bases from V and 6 bases from J; bases unmatched to any gene: 13. In germline, CDR1 is MNHEY, CDR2 SMNVEV (reference sequence). The CDR3 contains 16 residues. The CDR3 is CASRNRGLGFAGELFL. Written as DNA, the CDR3 is TGTGCCAGCAGAAATCGCGGACTAGGGTTTGCCGGGGAGCTGTTTTTG.

This clonotype came up a few times. The chain combines TRBV20-1 with TRBJ1-6; 7 bases line up with TRBD1. The CDR3 runs 21 residues. J lost 0 bases, V lost 6 bases, and 23 bases had no gene match. The germline V gene encodes CDR1 DFQATT and CDR2 SNEGSKA (reference sequence). The chain's CDR3 is CSATRVEPGQQLSSYNSPLHF. CDR3 nucleotides: TGCAGTGCAACGAGGGTAGAGCCGGGACAGCAATTGAGCTCCTATAATTCACCCCTCCACTTT.

This clonotype has more than one count but fewer than ten. This chain joins TRBV19 and TRBJ1-1; D possibly corresponds to TRBD1 (5 bases). Per the germline V gene, CDR1 is LNHDA and CDR2 is SQIVND (reference sequence). The CDR3 sequence is 16 residues long. The V and J ends lost 3 bases and 2 bases respectively, with 16 bases between them. The CDR3 sequence is CASSMGGLGGNTEAFF. As DNA, the CDR3 is TGTGCCAGTAGTATGGGAGGACTGGGGGGAAACACTGAAGCTTTCTTT.

This clonotype was counted between two and nine times. The chain recombines TRBV13 with TRBJ1-3, with 11 bases aligning to TRBD1. V was pared by 6 bases and J by 2 bases, with 9 bases of the junction left unmatched. This CDR3 has 17 amino acids. The germline V gene encodes CDR1 PRHDT and CDR2 FYEKMQ (reference sequence). The CDR3 protein is CASRTRTGGRTGNTIYF. In nucleotides, the CDR3 is TGTGCCAGCAGGACCCGGACAGGGGGCAGGACTGGAAACACCATATATTTT.

The genes are TRBV4-1 and TRBJ2-3; D is ambiguous. Germline V lookup: CDR1 MGHRA, CDR2 YSYEKL. V lost 4 bases and J 1 base, leaving 15 bases between the germline ends. CDR3 size: 16 residues. The CDR3 spells CASSPRTHLGTDTQYF. In DNA, the CDR3 is TGCGCCAGCAGCCCACGGACCCACTTGGGCACAGATACGCAGTATTTT.

This clonotype appeared many times. The J gene is TRBJ1-2, the V gene TRBV12-3 or TRBV12-4; D is perhaps TRBD1 (5 bases). The CDR3 sequence is 13 residues long. The V end lost 7 bases, the J end lost 7 bases, and 16 bases lay between the germline ends. The CDR3 coding sequence is TGTGCCAGCACACTGGGGAGGGGACCTGGCTACACCTTC. Translation gives CASTLGRGPGYTF.

This clonotype has ten or more counts. The chain has TRBV27 and TRBJ2-7, with 10 bases fitting TRBD2. The germline V gene has CDR1 MNHEY and CDR2 SMNVEV (reference sequence). The junction had 3 bases not matched to a gene; V was cut back by 5 bases and J by 2 bases. The length of the CDR3 is 14 residues. The DNA of the CDR3 is TGTGCCAGCAGTAGGACTAGCGGTCCCTACGAGCAGTACTTC. As protein: CASSRTSGPYEQYF.

The chain couples TRBV29-1 to TRBJ2-5; D gene uncertain. CDR1 is SQVTM, CDR2 ANQGSEA, per germline. This CDR3 is built from 10 residues. V lost 5 bases and J lost 1, with 2 bases in between. The CDR3 loop reads CSVSQETQYF. CDR3 DNA sequence: TGCAGCGTTTCCCAAGAGACCCAGTACTTC.

The sample holds many counts of this clonotype. V usage is TRBV2 and J usage is TRBJ1-5; 8 nucleotides line up with TRBD1. J lost 0 bases, V lost 4 bases, and 2 bases had no gene match. Germline V gene sequence: CDR1 SNHLY, CDR2 FYNNEI. The CDR3 is 15 amino acids. This CDR3 is CASSGQGSSNQPQHF. Here the CDR3 DNA reads TGTGCCAGCAGTGGACAGGGGTCTAGCAATCAGCCCCAGCATTTT.

Regarding this clonotype: A read error may produce the germline difference seen at one junction end. The chain couples TRBV10-3 to TRBJ2-2, with D unclear. Per germline, CDR1 ENHRY and CDR2 SYGVKD. The CDR3 contains 14 residues. CDR3 sequence reads: CASSYDGIAGELFF. DNA of the CDR3: TGTGCCAGCAGTTACGACGGCATCGCCGGGGAGCTGTTTTTT.

The sample holds many counts of this clonotype. V and J are TRBV28 and TRBJ2-2; 8 positions agree with TRBD1. V shed 10 bases and J 0 bases; nucleotides not matched to a gene: 4. The CDR3 is made up of 14 amino acids. Germline assignment: CDR1 MDHEN and CDR2 SYDVKM. This CDR3 reads CATLDRANTGELFF. In DNA, the CDR3 is TGTGCCACCTTGGACAGGGCGAACACCGGGGAGCTGTTTTTT.

This clonotype appeared a few times. The V call is TRBV20-1, the J call TRBJ2-2, with D maybe TRBD1 (6 bases). Germline loops: CDR1 DFQATT, CDR2 SNEGSKA (reference sequence). Trimming removed 2 bases from V and 1 base from J, with 17 bases in between. The CDR3 totals 17 residues. CDR3 in amino acids: CSARPPGQLGNTGELFF. Written as DNA, the CDR3 is TGCAGTGCTAGACCCCCGGGACAATTAGGGAACACCGGGGAGCTGTTTTTT.

This clonotype was counted ten times or more. The chain carries TRBV3-1 and TRBJ2-3, with 14 bases matching TRBD2. This CDR3 is 15 amino acids long. Germline values: CDR1 LGHDT, CDR2 YNNKEL (reference sequence). V was clipped by 4 bases and J by 8 bases; unmatched bases: 5. This chain's CDR3 is CASSPGTSGGGTQYF. The CDR3 coding sequence is TGTGCCAGCAGCCCCGGGACTAGCGGGGGCGGTACGCAGTATTTT.

The chain links TRBV20-1 to TRBJ1-5; the match to TRBD1 covers 8 bases. V dropped 4 bases and J dropped 7; count of bases not matched to a gene: 12. This CDR3 comprises 15 residues. Germline V gene sequence: CDR1 DFQATT, CDR2 SNEGSKA (reference sequence). Here the CDR3 DNA reads TGCAGTGCTACCCAGACAGGGGCCCCCTGGCAGCCCCAGCATTTT. Translated: CSATQTGAPWQPQHF.

The chain carries TRBV20-1 and TRBJ1-2, with D perhaps matching TRBD1 (6 bases). The V and J ends lost 0 bases and 4 bases respectively, with 15 bases between them. Looked up from germline, CDR1 is DFQATT and CDR2 is SNEGSKA (reference sequence). CDR3 length: 15 residues. CDR3 DNA sequence: TGCAGTGCTAGAGACCCCGGACAGTTGGGCTATGGCTACACCTTC. Its protein product is CSARDPGQLGYGYTF.